The present T cell receptor beta chain was sequenced within a study of graft-versus-host responses after intestinal transplantation. The overall study: Each of the recipients got a multivisceral, liver-intestinal, or isolated intestinal transplant. Anti-thymocyte globulin induction was given to all recipients, followed by tacrolimus and steroids for roughly three years. Study results and limitations: Allograft graft-versus-host to host-versus-graft clonal ratios ran high in patients with graft-donor T cell macrochimerism. The marrow of recipients harbored GvH clones, and ileum or blood showed some of them first.

The V gene's germline CDR1 is MNHNS and CDR2 SASEGT. The V gene lost 10 bases and the J gene lost 1 base, with 12 bases spanning the gap. The CDR3 loop spans 13 amino acids. Comments on this clone: Antigen specificity is unknown.

Produced via immunoSEQ multiplex PCR; TCRdb's table is partial and in-frame only. The table lists 9,500 to 10,000 clones, about 93% of them singletons. The clonotype comes from a human patient who received an intestinal transplant, so some T cells may come from the graft donor. This sample comprised PBMCs, obtained 43 to 45 days after intestinal transplant. The chain carries TRBV6-1 and TRBJ2-3; D is uncertain. Written as DNA, the CDR3 is TGTGCCACCCGGCCGACTGGCACAGATACGCAGTATTTT. This sequence encodes CATRPTGTDTQYF.